One sample yielded the 18 T cell receptor beta chains listed below, sequenced in a study of human T cells and chemical hapten exposure (dated by TCRdb to the early 2020s). Read against the paper, the sample's time point label means: pre-sensitization, week 0. The treatment or condition label, read with the paper, signifies: therapeutic diphenylcyclopropenone sensitization with weekly scalp DPC. Library creation used RACE. For sequencing, a NextSeq 500 was employed. The raw public data were reprocessed by TCRdb itself: fastp quality trimming at Q25, MiXCR clonotype calling, in-frame beta chains only. Rows matching on CDR3 protein sequence are summarized as one entry with the most common DNA and genes. A total of around 180,000 distinct CDR3 sequences appear in this sample, roughly 30% of them only once. Roughly 3% of the sample rests with the top ten. The sample here was whole blood, taken in connection with sensitization to the hapten diphenylcyclopropenone (DPC). The receptors stem from a young woman with alopecia areata. Some clones in this sample may be carry-over from other donors' samples.

V gene TRBV4-2 combines with J gene TRBJ1-1; the D is unclear. Trimming removed 0 bases from V and 4 bases from J, with 18 bases in between. The CDR3 contains 17 residues. Germline V gene data show CDR1 as LGHNA and CDR2 as YNFKEQ. The CDR3 nucleotides are TGTGCCAGCAGCCAAGATCTACGGTTGAAAGTGCGCACTGAAGCTTTCTTT. Translated: CASSQDLRLKVRTEAFF.

V is TRBV20-1 and J is TRBJ2-3; a possible D gene is TRBD2 (6 bases). Trimming left V 1 base short and J 2 bases short, with 13 bases between. The CDR3 sequence is 15 residues long. The germline V gene has CDR1 DFQATT and CDR2 SNEGSKA (reference sequence). The CDR3 reads CSARGVSGLTDTQYF. For the CDR3, the DNA is TGCAGTGCTAGAGGTGTTAGCGGTCTCACAGATACGCAGTATTTT.

CDR3 sequence reads: CASSPFVGADSPLHF. The CDR3 region has the DNA TGTGCCAGCAGCCCGTTTGTAGGGGCGGATTCACCCCTCCACTTT. V and J are TRBV7-9 and TRBJ1-6, with D possibly TRBD1 on 5 matching bases. The CDR3 is made up of 15 amino acids. The V gene's germline CDR1 is SEHNR and CDR2 FQNEAQ (reference sequence). V dropped 5 bases and J dropped 8 bases, with 16 bases sitting between them.

The chain uses TRBV5-4 and TRBJ1-6, with a weak D call TRBD1 (5 bases). CDR1 is SGHNT, CDR2 YYREEE, per germline (reference sequence). The V end lost 1 base, the J end lost 9 bases, and 11 bases lay between the germline ends. The CDR3 is 14 amino acids. DNA of the CDR3: TGTGCCAGCAGCTTGTGGGCAGGGAGTTCACCCCTCCACTTT. Translation gives CASSLWAGSSPLHF.

This clonotype occurred once. The gene calls are TRBV7-8 and TRBJ2-5, with 9 positions matching TRBD2. Germline trimming cut 5 bases from V and 4 bases from J; bases unmatched to any gene: 5. Germline-derived CDR1 and CDR2 are SGHVS and FQNEAQ. The CDR3 length is 14 residues. The CDR3 DNA reads TGTGCCAGCAGCGAAGCGGGGGGACGAGAGACCCAGTACTTC. This codes for CASSEAGGRETQYF.

V and J are TRBV7-3 and TRBJ2-3; the D gene is possibly TRBD2 (6 bases). The germline V gene encodes CDR1 SGHTA and CDR2 FQGTGA. V was shortened by 0 bases and J by 4 bases, with 11 bases between the two germline ends. The CDR3 is 15 amino acids. Written as DNA, the CDR3 is TGTGCCAGCAGCTTAACGTTCAGGGAGGCAGATACGCAGTATTTT. It codes for CASSLTFREADTQYF.

J is TRBJ2-5 and V is TRBV7-3; D not resolved. Germline loops: CDR1 SGHTA, CDR2 FQGTGA. V was trimmed by 8 bases and J by 2 bases, leaving 12 bases between them. The CDR3 runs 13 residues. The DNA for the CDR3 is TGTGCCAGCGGTCCAGGACCGCAAGAGACCCAGTACTTC. This codes for CASGPGPQETQYF.

Many counts were recorded for this clonotype. This rearrangement joins TRBV6-2 or TRBV6-3 to TRBJ2-7, with 11 bases aligning to TRBD2. The CDR3 has 14 amino acids. The V gene's germline CDR1 is MNHEY and CDR2 SVGEGT. The trim removed 6 bases at V and 4 bases at J, leaving 5 bases unmatched. The CDR3 DNA sequence: TGTGCCAGCAGGCCGGGACTAGCGGCTTACGAGCAGTACTTC. Its protein product is CASRPGLAAYEQYF.

This chain uses TRBV9 with TRBJ1-2, with D maybe TRBD1 (6 bases). The length of the CDR3 is 15 residues. The germline V gene encodes CDR1 SGDLS and CDR2 YYNGEE. V was trimmed by 3 bases and J by 8 bases, leaving 20 bases between them. DNA of the CDR3: TGTGCCAGCAGCGGATGGGACACCTACTCGCCCGGCTACACCTTC. It yields the protein CASSGWDTYSPGYTF.

This clonotype was counted many times. This sequence joins TRBV6-6 and TRBJ2-7; possible D gene TRBD1, 6 bases. This CDR3 comprises 15 residues. Trimming cost V 4 bases and J 1 base, with 14 bases left between them. The germline V gene has CDR1 MNHNY and CDR2 SVGAGI (reference sequence). CDR3 protein: CASSSQTGLSYEQYF. Written as DNA, the CDR3 is TGTGCCAGCAGTTCCCAGACAGGACTTTCCTACGAGCAGTACTTC.

In its sample, this clonotype was seen a few times. This chain uses TRBV7-3 with TRBJ1-2; D unclear. In germline, CDR1 is SGHTA, CDR2 FQGTGA. V shed 1 base and J shed 7 bases, with 10 bases lying between them. The CDR3 length is 13 residues. The CDR3 sequence is CASSLKGSIGYTF. In DNA, the CDR3 is TGTGCCAGCAGCTTAAAAGGCAGTATTGGCTACACCTTC.

The gene calls are TRBV7-2 and TRBJ1-5; D remains ambiguous. CDR1 and CDR2 (germline): SGHTA, FQGNSA. V was clipped by 1 base and J by 2 bases, with 15 bases between them. The CDR3 length is 17 residues. CDR3 bases: TGTGCCAGCAGCTTAGTTGCGGGATCTGGGGGCAATCAGCCCCAGCATTTT. Encoded protein: CASSLVAGSGGNQPQHF.

Comments on this clonotype: An end of the junction differs from the germline gene, which may be a read error. V and J are TRBV18 and TRBJ2-6; D gene ambiguous. This CDR3 is built from 15 residues. CDR1 is KGHSH, CDR2 LQKENI, per germline. The DNA of the CDR3 is TGTGCCAACTCATTGGTTGGATCTGGGGCCAACGTCCTGACTTTC. Translated, it gives CANSLVGSGANVLTF.

Written as DNA, the CDR3 is TGTGCCAGTAGCCCCGGGGACTATGGCTACACCTTC. This sequence encodes CASSPGDYGYTF. V usage is TRBV19 and J usage is TRBJ1-2, with D unclear. V was shortened by 6 bases and J by 3 bases, with 8 bases between the two germline ends. The CDR3 is 12 residues long. Germline values: CDR1 LNHDA, CDR2 SQIVND (reference sequence).

This clonotype turned up a few times. The V call is TRBV2, the J call TRBJ2-7; perhaps TRBD1 as D (6 bases). CDR3 size: 15 residues. Trimming cost V 4 bases and J 3 bases, with 16 bases left between them. Germline V gene lookup returns CDR1 SNHLY and CDR2 FYNNEI. The CDR3 nucleotides read TGTGCCAGCAGTGTAGAGTTCGGACAGAGCTACGAGCAGTACTTC. Protein product: CASSVEFGQSYEQYF.

J is TRBJ2-7 and V is TRBV6-5, with 12 bases identical to TRBD2. This CDR3 is 15 amino acids long. Per germline, CDR1 MNHEY and CDR2 SVGAGI. Germline trimming cut 4 bases from V and 2 bases from J; bases unmatched to any gene: 3. The CDR3, as DNA: TGTGCCAGCAGTTCCGGGACTAGCGGGCCCTACGAGCAGTACTTC. This gives the protein CASSSGTSGPYEQYF.

This clonotype was seen only a few times. The chain has TRBV28 and TRBJ2-7; no clear D gene. This CDR3 comprises 14 residues. The germline V gene has CDR1 MDHEN and CDR2 SYDVKM. The V end was cut by 6 bases, the J end by 3 bases, with 15 bases between. The CDR3 sequence: CASSSAVSYYEQYF. As DNA, the CDR3 is TGTGCCAGCAGCTCCGCCGTGTCTTACTACGAGCAGTACTTC.

This clonotype has just a few counts. This sequence joins TRBV19 and TRBJ1-5; weak D call: TRBD1 (5 bases). Deletions cut 4 bases from V and 6 bases from J, with 16 bases between. The CDR3 runs to 15 residues. Germline lookup yields CDR1 LNHDA and CDR2 SQIVND (reference sequence). This CDR3 is CASSRGWQGGQPQHF. For the CDR3, the DNA is TGTGCCAGTAGTAGAGGATGGCAGGGAGGTCAGCCCCAGCATTTT. Together with reference TRBV19 and TRBJ1-5, the CDR3 gives the full variable domain: DGGITQSPKYLFRKEGQNVTLSCEQNLNHDAMYWYRQDPGQGLRLIYYSQIVNDFQKGDIAEGYSVSREKKESFPLTVTSAQKNPTAFYLCASSRGWQGGQPQHFGDGTRLSIL.